Presented here are 21 T cell receptor beta chains from one specimen sequenced in a study of blood T cell repertoires in COVID-19. TCRdb keeps only in-frame clones here, not all; method: immunoSEQ multiplex PCR. The sample gives 150,000 or so clones, about 90% of which show up once; about 6.5% is in the top ten. Source material: peripheral blood. Every receptor here comes from a man aged 80 or over with acute or convalescent COVID-19.

V usage is TRBV5-1 and J usage is TRBJ2-3; D is ambiguous. The CDR3 runs 14 residues. Germline V lookup: CDR1 SGHRS, CDR2 YFSETQ. V lost 5 bases and J 5 bases, leaving 15 bases between the germline ends. CDR3 region: CASSTAPSQDTQYF. In nucleotides, the CDR3 is TGCGCCAGCAGTACCGCCCCTAGTCAAGATACGCAGTATTTT. Supplemented by reference TRBV5-1 and TRBJ2-3, the full variable domain reads KAGVTQTPRYLIKTRGQQVTLSCSPISGHRSVSWYQQTPGQGLQFLFEYFSETQRNKGNFPGRFSGRQFSNSRSEMNVSTLELGDSALYLCASSTAPSQDTQYFGPGTRLTVL.

The genes are TRBV10-3 and TRBJ2-1; TRBD2 agrees at 7 bases. This CDR3 comprises 13 residues. Looked up from germline, CDR1 is ENHRY and CDR2 is SYGVKD. Germline trimming cut 0 bases from V and 13 bases from J; bases unmatched to any gene: 6. The CDR3 spells CAISESGGTNQFF. For the CDR3, the DNA is TGTGCCATCAGTGAGTCGGGAGGGACCAACCAGTTCTTC.

V gene TRBV5-4 combines with J gene TRBJ2-1; 9 positions agree with TRBD2. Trimming removed 2 bases from V and 7 bases from J; junction bases left unmatched: 7. Germline CDR1 SGHNT, CDR2 YYREEE (reference sequence). The CDR3 sequence is 15 residues long. CDR3 residues: CASSFITSGQNEQFF. The CDR3, as DNA: TGTGCCAGCAGCTTCATAACTAGCGGGCAAAATGAGCAGTTCTTC.

The J gene is TRBJ1-3, the V gene TRBV5-1; D perhaps matches TRBD1 (6 bases). CDR1 SGHRS and CDR2 YFSETQ come from the germline V gene. This CDR3 comprises 15 residues. Trimming pared 0 bases from V and 4 bases from J, leaving 11 bases between. The CDR3 reads CASSLGFGQGNTIYF. CDR3 DNA sequence: TGCGCCAGCAGCTTGGGTTTCGGACAGGGAAACACCATATATTTT.

The chain is built from TRBV5-1 and TRBJ2-5; D is unresolved. Germline loops: CDR1 SGHRS, CDR2 YFSETQ. CDR3 length equals 13 residues. The germline V and J ends were trimmed by 4 bases and 5 bases, with 12 bases remaining between them. CDR3 residues: CASSRSVGETQYF. DNA for the CDR3: TGCGCCAGCAGCCGAAGCGTCGGTGAGACCCAGTACTTC.

The chain employs TRBV7-9 and TRBJ2-5; D may be TRBD1 (6 bases). The V gene lost 8 bases and the J gene lost 2 bases, with 15 bases spanning the gap. This CDR3 is built from 14 residues. Germline loops: CDR1 SEHNR, CDR2 FQNEAQ (reference sequence). The CDR3 region is CASRQTGPQETQYF. The CDR3 DNA is TGTGCCAGCCGACAAACAGGGCCGCAAGAGACCCAGTACTTC.

The chain combines TRBV9 with TRBJ2-5; D remains unclear. Trimming took 0 bases from V and 7 from J, leaving 16 bases between them. The germline gives CDR1 SGDLS, CDR2 YYNGEE. The length of the CDR3 is 15 residues. The CDR3 protein is CASSVGQPRDRTQYF. Here the CDR3 DNA reads TGTGCCAGCAGCGTAGGTCAGCCTAGAGACCGGACCCAGTACTTC.

The genes are TRBV7-8 and TRBJ1-5, with a possible D match to TRBD1 (5 bases). Germline V CDR1 and CDR2: SGHVS, FQNEAQ. The CDR3 runs to 16 residues. Trimming cost V 4 bases and J 5 bases, with 18 bases left between them. The CDR3 DNA is TGTGCCAGCAGCTCAATGGGGCCCGGCCTAGATCAGCCCCAGCATTTT. Translating it yields CASSSMGPGLDQPQHF.

The chain carries TRBV5-8 and TRBJ2-5, with 10 bases fitting TRBD2. The CDR3 is 15 amino acids. Germline lookup yields CDR1 SGHTS and CDR2 YDEGEE. Trimming removed 4 bases from V and 2 bases from J; junction bases left unmatched: 5. The DNA for the CDR3 is TGTGCCAGCAGCCCAAGCGGGGGGGCTCAAGAGACCCAGTACTTC. This sequence encodes CASSPSGGAQETQYF.

This chain joins TRBV6-5 and TRBJ2-2; D remains ambiguous. The germline gives CDR1 MNHEY, CDR2 SVGAGI. The length of the CDR3 is 12 residues. Deletions cut 0 bases from V and 9 bases from J, with 5 bases between. The CDR3 here is CASSYSERELFF. In nucleotides, the CDR3 is TGTGCCAGCAGTTACTCAGAGCGGGAGCTGTTTTTT.

This chain uses TRBV29-1 with TRBJ2-2, with 7 bases fitting TRBD2. This CDR3 comprises 15 residues. Germline CDR1 SQVTM, CDR2 ANQGSEA. V lost 0 bases and J lost 4; bases outside the gene matches: 5. The CDR3 DNA follows: TGCAGCGTTGAAGAGGGAGGGGTTCTCACCGGGGAGCTGTTTTTT. Translating gives CSVEEGGVLTGELFF.

The CDR3 region is CATRQGAGDTQYF. The CDR3 nucleotides are TGTGCCACCCGACAGGGGGCGGGAGATACGCAGTATTTT. This chain connects TRBV2 to TRBJ2-3; TRBD1 aligns across 10 bases. In germline, CDR1 is SNHLY, CDR2 FYNNEI. This CDR3 is 13 amino acids long. The junction had 6 bases not matched to a gene; V was cut back by 10 bases and J by 5 bases.

CDR3 sequence (DNA): TGTGCCAGCAGCCTACTAGCGGGAGGGATCAATGAGCAGTTCTTC. Protein sequence: CASSLLAGGINEQFF. The chain has TRBV3-1 (or the pseudogene TRBV3-2) and TRBJ2-1, with TRBD2 matching 13 bases. The CDR3 consists of 15 residues. Germline V gene data show CDR1 as LGHDT and CDR2 as YNNKEL (reference sequence). J was trimmed by 6 bases and V by 4 bases; bases with no gene match: 3.

The V gene is TRBV6-6, the J gene TRBJ2-7, with 10 bases matching TRBD1. The CDR3 is made up of 13 amino acids. Germline V gene data show CDR1 as MNHNY and CDR2 as SVGAGI (reference sequence). The ends lost 5 bases at V and 6 bases at J; junction bases unmatched: 4. The CDR3 DNA follows: TGTGCCAGCAGTCCCCGGACAGGGGGCGAGCAGTACTTC. Translation: CASSPRTGGEQYF.

The V call is TRBV6-2 or TRBV6-3, the J call TRBJ2-2, with TRBD1 identical over 9 bases. The CDR3 has 17 amino acids. CDR1 and CDR2 from the germline V gene are MNHEY and SVGEGT. V lost 5 bases to trimming and J lost 2 bases; unmatched junction nucleotides: 9. The CDR3 is CASSPLWTGVNTGELFF. The DNA for the CDR3 is TGTGCCAGCAGTCCCTTGTGGACAGGGGTAAACACCGGGGAGCTGTTTTTT.

This clone occurred once. The V and J genes are TRBV11-2 and TRBJ1-1; 9 bases align to TRBD1. Looked up from germline, CDR1 is SGHAT and CDR2 is FQNNGV. The CDR3 has 16 residues. Trimming removed 4 bases from V and 1 base from J; junction bases left unmatched: 7. The CDR3 loop is CASSSGQGPQNTEAFF. In nucleotides, the CDR3 is TGTGCCAGCAGCTCGGGACAGGGCCCTCAGAACACTGAAGCTTTCTTT. Full variable domain (outside the CDR3, taken from reference TRBV11-2 and TRBJ1-1): EAGVAQSPRYKIIEKRQSVAFWCNPISGHATLYWYQQILGQGPKLLIQFQNNGVVDDSQLPKDRFSAERLKGVDSTLKIQPAKLEDSAVYLCASSSGQGPQNTEAFFGQGTRLTVV.

The rearrangement links TRBV28 to TRBJ2-4; 8 nucleotides match TRBD1. The V gene's germline CDR1 is MDHEN and CDR2 SYDVKM. The CDR3 spans 14 residues. With 6 bases clipped from V and 9 bases from J, the junction kept 10 bases outside the gene matches. CDR3 sequence: CASSLSGGLTIQYF. CDR3 DNA sequence: TGTGCCAGCAGCCTATCAGGGGGCTTGACCATTCAGTACTTC.

The chain links TRBV4-1 to TRBJ2-5; TRBD1 matches 8 bases. Germline V lookup: CDR1 MGHRA, CDR2 YSYEKL. The CDR3 totals 17 residues. J lost 2 bases, V lost 0 bases, and 8 bases had no gene match. The CDR3 DNA follows: TGCGCCAGCAGCCAAGAAATACCGGGACAGGTGCAAGAGACCCAGTACTTC. Amino acid sequence: CASSQEIPGQVQETQYF.

The CDR3 sequence: CASSQDTGDGQPQHF. CDR3 DNA sequence: TGTGCCAGCAGCCAAGATACGGGGGACGGTCAGCCCCAGCATTTT. This rearrangement joins TRBV3-1 (or the pseudogene TRBV3-2) to TRBJ1-5; perhaps TRBD1 as D (5 bases). The V end was cut by 0 bases, the J end by 6 bases, with 12 bases between. CDR1 LGHDT and CDR2 YNNKEL come from the germline V gene (reference sequence). The CDR3 contains 15 residues.

J is TRBJ1-1 and V is TRBV3-1 (or the pseudogene TRBV3-2); D gene ambiguous. The germline V and J ends were trimmed by 4 bases and 0 bases, with 9 bases remaining between them. The CDR3 covers 14 residues. Looked up from germline, CDR1 is LGHDT and CDR2 is YNNKEL (reference sequence). The CDR3 nucleotides are TGTGCCAGCAGCCGACTGAATGTGAACACTGAAGCTTTCTTT. Its protein product is CASSRLNVNTEAFF.

On this clone: Other DNA sequences from this sample encode an identical CDR3 as well. The chain employs TRBV5-1 and TRBJ2-2, with D unclear. This CDR3 is built from 13 residues. Trimming left V 0 bases short and J 4 bases short, with 4 bases between. Germline CDR1 reads SGHRS; CDR2 reads YFSETQ. The CDR3 coding sequence is TGCGCCAGCAGCTTGGACAGCACCGGGGAGCTGTTTTTT. It specifies CASSLDSTGELFF.